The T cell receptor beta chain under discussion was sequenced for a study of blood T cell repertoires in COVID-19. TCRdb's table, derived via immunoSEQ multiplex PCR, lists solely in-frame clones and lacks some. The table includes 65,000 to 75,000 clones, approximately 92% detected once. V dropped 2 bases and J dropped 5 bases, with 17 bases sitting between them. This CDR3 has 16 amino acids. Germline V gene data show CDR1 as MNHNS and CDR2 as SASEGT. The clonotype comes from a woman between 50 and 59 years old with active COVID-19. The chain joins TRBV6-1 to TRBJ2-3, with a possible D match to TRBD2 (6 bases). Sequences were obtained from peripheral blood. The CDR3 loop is CASSELASAVRDTQYF. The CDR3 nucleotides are TGTGCCAGCAGTGAATTGGCTAGCGCGGTGAGAGATACGCAGTATTTT.